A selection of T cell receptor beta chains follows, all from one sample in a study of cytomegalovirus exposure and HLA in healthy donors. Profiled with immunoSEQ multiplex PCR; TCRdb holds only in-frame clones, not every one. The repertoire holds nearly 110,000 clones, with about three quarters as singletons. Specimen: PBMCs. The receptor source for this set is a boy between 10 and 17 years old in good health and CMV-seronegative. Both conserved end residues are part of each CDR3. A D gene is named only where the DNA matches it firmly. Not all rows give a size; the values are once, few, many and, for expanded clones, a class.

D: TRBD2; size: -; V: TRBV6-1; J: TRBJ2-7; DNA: TGTGCCAGCAGTGAAGAGCTAGCGGGAGGGAACGAGCAGTACTTC; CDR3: CASSEELAGGNEQYF
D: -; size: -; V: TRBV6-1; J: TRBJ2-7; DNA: TGTGCCAGCAGTGAAGCGGCAGTGTTCCTCTCCTACGAGCAGTACTTC; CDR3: CASSEAAVFLSYEQYF
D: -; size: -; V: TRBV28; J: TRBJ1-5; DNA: TGTGCCAGCAGTTTTCCAGCTCCAGGGGAATATAGCAATCAGCCCCAGCATTTT; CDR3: CASSFPAPGEYSNQPQHF
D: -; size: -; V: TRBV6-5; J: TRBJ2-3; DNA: TGTGCCAGCAGTTCACTACAGGGTTCTCGCACAGATACGCAGTATTTT; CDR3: CASSSLQGSRTDTQYF
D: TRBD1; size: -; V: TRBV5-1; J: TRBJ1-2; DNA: TGCGCCAGCAGCTTGGCTCCGGACAGGGGTCGGGGCTACACCTTC; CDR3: CASSLAPDRGRGYTF
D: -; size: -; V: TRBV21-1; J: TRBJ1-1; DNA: TGTGCCAGCATAATAGAGAGGGGAGGGACTGAAGCTTTCTTT; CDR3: CASIIERGGTEAFF
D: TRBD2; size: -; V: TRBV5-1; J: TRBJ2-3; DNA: TGCGCCAGCAGCGGCACTAGCGCCAGCACAGATACGCAGTATTTT; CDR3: CASSGTSASTDTQYF
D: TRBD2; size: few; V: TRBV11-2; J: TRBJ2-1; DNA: TGTGCCAGCAGCACCCTCGGACTAGCGGCTTACAATGAGCAGTTCTTC; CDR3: CASSTLGLAAYNEQFF
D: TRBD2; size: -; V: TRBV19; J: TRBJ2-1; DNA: TGTGCCAGTAGTCACGCCGGGACTAGCGGGAGGGCCTACAATGAGCAGTTCTTC; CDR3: CASSHAGTSGRAYNEQFF
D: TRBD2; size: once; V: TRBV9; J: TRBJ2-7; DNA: TGTGCCAGCAGCGTAGAACTAGCGGGGGACTACGAGCAGTACTTC; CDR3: CASSVELAGDYEQYF
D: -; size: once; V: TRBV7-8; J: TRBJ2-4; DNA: TGTGCCAGCAGCTTAGAGGCAGGCAAAAACATTCAGTACTTC; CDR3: CASSLEAGKNIQYF
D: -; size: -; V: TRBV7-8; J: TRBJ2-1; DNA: TGTGCCAGCAGTAGGGAGACCAACTACAATGAGCAGTTCTTC; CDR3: CASSRETNYNEQFF
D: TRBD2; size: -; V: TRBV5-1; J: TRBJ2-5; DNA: TGCGCCAGCAGCTTGTTTACTAGCGGGAGTGCCCAAGAGACCCAGTACTTC; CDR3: CASSLFTSGSAQETQYF
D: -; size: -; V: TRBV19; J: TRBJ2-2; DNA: TGTGCCAGTAGTATCGTAACAGGGATTAACACCGGGGAGCTGTTTTTT; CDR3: CASSIVTGINTGELFF
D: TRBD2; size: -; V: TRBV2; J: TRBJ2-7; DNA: TGTGCCAACGGCTTCGTAGCGGGTACCTACGAGCAGTACTTC; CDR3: CANGFVAGTYEQYF
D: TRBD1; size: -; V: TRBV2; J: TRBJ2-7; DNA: TGTGCCAGCAGTGGGGACAGGCGGTCCTACGAGCAGTACTTC; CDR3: CASSGDRRSYEQYF
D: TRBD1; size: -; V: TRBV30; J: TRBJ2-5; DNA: TGTGCCTGGGCTACGGGACAGGGAGAAGAGACCCAGTACTTC; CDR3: CAWATGQGEETQYF
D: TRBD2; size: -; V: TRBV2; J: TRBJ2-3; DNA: TGTGCCAGCAGACTAGCGGGAACTACAGATACGCAGTATTTT; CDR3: CASRLAGTTDTQYF
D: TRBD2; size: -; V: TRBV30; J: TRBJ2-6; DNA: TGTGCCTGGGGACTAGCGGGCTCTGGGGCCAACGTCCTGACTTTC; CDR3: CAWGLAGSGANVLTF